These T cell receptor beta chains were read from a single sample in a study of shared clonotypes between healthy human individuals. Some clones are missing from TCRdb's copy, which holds only in-frame ones; the method was immunoSEQ multiplex PCR. The table lists some 2,000,000 clones, about 95% of them singletons. The sequencing sample was made of naive CD8+ T cells sorted from blood. These receptors originate from a man between 18 and 35 years old in good health. CDR3s include the opening cysteine and the closing phenylalanine or tryptophan. The order of the fields is CDR3 length, V gene, J gene, D gene, clone size, CDR3 protein, CDR3 DNA. The D gene is left open where the match is weak. Size values are once, few and many counts, or a class for expanded clones, and some rows have none.

len: 18; v_gene: TRBV4-3; j_gene: TRBJ2-1; d_gene: TRBD2; abundance: .; CDR3aa: CASSQLLLAGDGNDEQFF; CDR3nt: TGCGCCAGCAGCCAACTTCTACTAGCGGGGGACGGTAATGATGAGCAGTTCTTC
len: 14; v_gene: TRBV6-5; j_gene: TRBJ1-6; d_gene: TRBD1; abundance: few; CDR3aa: CASSYGTGNSPLHF; CDR3nt: TGTGCCAGCAGTTACGGGACAGGCAATTCACCCCTCCACTTT
len: 13; v_gene: TRBV27; j_gene: TRBJ1-2; d_gene: .; abundance: .; CDR3aa: CASSYGLGYGYTF; CDR3nt: TGTGCCAGCAGTTATGGTTTGGGCTATGGCTACACCTTC
len: 12; v_gene: TRBV25-1; j_gene: TRBJ2-7; d_gene: .; abundance: .; CDR3aa: CASAGKTYEQYF; CDR3nt: TGTGCCAGCGCCGGGAAAACCTACGAGCAGTACTTC
len: 13; v_gene: TRBV5-1; j_gene: TRBJ1-3; d_gene: .; abundance: .; CDR3aa: CASRGPPGDTIYF; CDR3nt: TGCGCCAGCAGGGGACCCCCCGGGGACACCATATATTTT
len: 13; v_gene: TRBV30; j_gene: TRBJ2-7; d_gene: TRBD2; abundance: .; CDR3aa: CAWSVSGGSEQYF; CDR3nt: TGTGCCTGGAGTGTATCGGGAGGTAGCGAGCAGTACTTC
len: 15; v_gene: TRBV2; j_gene: TRBJ1-1; d_gene: .; abundance: .; CDR3aa: CASSPTPAMNTEAFF; CDR3nt: TGTGCCAGCAGCCCGACTCCCGCAATGAACACTGAAGCTTTCTTT
len: 16; v_gene: TRBV19; j_gene: TRBJ2-1; d_gene: TRBD2; abundance: .; CDR3aa: CASSRYSGSSYNEQFF; CDR3nt: TGTGCCAGTAGTAGATATAGCGGGAGTTCCTACAATGAGCAGTTCTTC
len: 13; v_gene: TRBV28; j_gene: TRBJ1-5; d_gene: .; abundance: .; CDR3aa: CASSLGPSQPQHF; CDR3nt: TGTGCCAGCAGTTTAGGGCCTTCTCAGCCCCAGCATTTT
len: 17; v_gene: TRBV11-2; j_gene: TRBJ2-7; d_gene: TRBD2; abundance: .; CDR3aa: CASSPSSGGPSSYEQYF; CDR3nt: TGTGCCAGCAGCCCCTCTAGCGGGGGGCCCAGCTCCTACGAGCAGTACTTC
len: 15; v_gene: TRBV7-8; j_gene: TRBJ1-3; d_gene: .; abundance: .; CDR3aa: CASSSPHGAGNTIYF; CDR3nt: TGTGCCAGCAGCTCCCCCCACGGGGCGGGAAACACCATATATTTT
len: 15; v_gene: TRBV7-9; j_gene: TRBJ2-7; d_gene: .; abundance: .; CDR3aa: CASSPYTGYSYEQYF; CDR3nt: TGTGCCAGCAGCCCTTACACAGGGTACTCCTACGAGCAGTACTTC
len: 15; v_gene: TRBV27; j_gene: TRBJ2-7; d_gene: .; abundance: .; CDR3aa: CASSPSGPIRGEQYF; CDR3nt: TGTGCCAGCAGTCCCTCTGGCCCAATCAGGGGCGAGCAGTACTTC
len: 11; v_gene: TRBV2; j_gene: TRBJ2-5; d_gene: .; abundance: .; CDR3aa: CASSVDPTQYF; CDR3nt: TGTGCCAGCAGTGTTGATCCTACCCAGTACTTC